One sample yielded the 6 T cell receptor beta chains listed below, sequenced in a study of Graves' ophthalmopathy and Graves' hyperthyroidism. The sequenced template was RNA, covering the TCR beta CDR3 region. RT-PCR was first run with HTBI primers, then multiplex PCR in a second round. TCRdb called the multiplex PCR reads again in MiXCR, with one record for every CDR3 protein. The table includes hundreds of thousands of distinct CDR3 sequences, 20% to 25% detected once. Sequencing used peripheral blood. The receptors here all came from a young woman with stable Graves' hyperthyroidism. Some clones in this sample may be carry-over from other donors' samples.

Only a few counts were recorded for this clonotype. The genes are TRBV28 and TRBJ1-1; D gene unclear. V lost 3 bases, J lost 0 bases, and 11 bases lay in between. Looked up from germline, CDR1 is MDHEN and CDR2 is SYDVKM. This CDR3 contains 15 residues. CDR3 sequence: CASSFQWNMNTEAFF. For the CDR3, the DNA is TGTGCCAGCAGTTTTCAGTGGAACATGAACACTGAAGCTTTCTTT. Full variable domain (outside the CDR3, taken from reference TRBV28 and TRBJ1-1): DVKVTQSSRYLVKRTGEKVFLECVQDMDHENMFWYRQDPGLGLRLIYFSYDVKMKEKGDIPEGYSVSREKKERFSLILESASTNQTSMYLCASSFQWNMNTEAFFGQGTRLTVV.

This rearrangement joins TRBV6-2 or TRBV6-3 to TRBJ1-1, with no clear D. CDR3 size: 12 residues. CDR1 is MNHEY, CDR2 SVGEGT, per germline. Trimming removed 8 bases from V and 2 bases from J, with 9 bases in between. The CDR3 is CASAIANTEAFF. The CDR3 DNA sequence: TGTGCCAGCGCGATCGCTAACACTGAAGCTTTCTTT.

This clonotype was recorded at least ten times. The rearrangement joins TRBV24-1 to TRBJ1-5; no clear D. In germline, CDR1 is KGHDR, CDR2 SFDVKD. Trimming left V 9 bases short and J 1 base short, with 15 bases between. The CDR3 has 15 amino acids. CDR3 amino acids: CATSSPAESNQPQHF. The CDR3 bases are TGTGCCACCTCCTCTCCGGCTGAGAGCAATCAGCCCCAGCATTTT.

The chain employs TRBV27 and TRBJ1-3; D is unclear. The germline V and J ends were trimmed by 0 bases and 1 base, with 10 bases remaining between them. From germline, CDR1 is MNHEY and CDR2 SMNVEV (reference sequence). CDR3 length: 16 amino acids. CDR3 sequence reads: CASSLSVGTSGNTIYF. CDR3 bases: TGTGCCAGCAGTTTATCGGTCGGTACTTCTGGAAACACCATATATTTT.

Only a few counts were recorded for this clonotype. The V gene is TRBV25-1, the J gene TRBJ2-7; 9 bases match TRBD1. V lost 4 bases, J lost 9 bases, and 16 bases stayed unmatched. Germline-derived CDR1 and CDR2 are MGHDK and SYGVNS. The CDR3 is 16 amino acids. CDR3 protein: CASSAPPGTGIRGQYF. The CDR3 DNA reads as TGTGCCAGCAGTGCCCCCCCCGGGACAGGGATACGCGGGCAGTACTTC.

The chain joins TRBV6-5 to TRBJ2-7, with no clear D. CDR1 is MNHEY and CDR2 is SVGAGI in the germline V gene. Trimming took off 0 bases at V and 3 bases at J, with 12 bases between the two ends. The CDR3 covers 15 residues. CDR3 region: CASSYSVRSVYEQYF. The DNA for the CDR3 is TGTGCCAGCAGTTACTCGGTTCGGAGCGTCTACGAGCAGTACTTC.